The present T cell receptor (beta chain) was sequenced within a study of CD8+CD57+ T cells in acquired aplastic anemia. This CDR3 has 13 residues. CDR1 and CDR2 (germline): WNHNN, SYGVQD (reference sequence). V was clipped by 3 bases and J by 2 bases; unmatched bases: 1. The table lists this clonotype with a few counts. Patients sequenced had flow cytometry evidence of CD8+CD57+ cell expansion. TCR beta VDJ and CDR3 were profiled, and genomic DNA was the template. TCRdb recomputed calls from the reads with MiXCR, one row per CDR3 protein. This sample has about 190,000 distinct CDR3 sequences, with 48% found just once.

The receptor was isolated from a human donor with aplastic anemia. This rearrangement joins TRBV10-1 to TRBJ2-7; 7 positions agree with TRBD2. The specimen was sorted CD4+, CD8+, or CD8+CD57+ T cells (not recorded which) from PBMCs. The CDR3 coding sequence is TGCGCCAGCAGTGAAACTAGCGCCTACGAGCAGTACTTC. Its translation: CASSETSAYEQYF.